This T cell receptor (beta chain) stems from a study of T cell responses to AZD1222 COVID-19 vaccine. The study's findings and limits: Baseline antibody screening turned up just 6 or 7 seropositive AZD1222 recipients.

The germline V gene has CDR1 MNHEY and CDR2 SVGAGI. The V end lost 7 bases, the J end lost 4 bases, and 10 bases lay between the germline ends. There are 12 residues in the CDR3. Libraries were prepared by immunoSEQ multiplex PCR; TCRdb keeps only in-frame clonotypes and omits some of them. The table records approximately 90,000 clones, 90% to 95% of them present only once. This clone was seen only once. Its antigen is not identified. The TCR sequence derives from an adult in good health. The J gene is TRBJ1-2, the V gene TRBV6-5; weak D call: TRBD1 (6 bases). The sample here was peripheral blood, taken on day 0 of AZD1222 vaccination. CDR3 residues: CASKGGLYGYTF. The CDR3 DNA sequence: TGTGCCAGCAAGGGGGGACTCTATGGCTACACCTTC.